Listed below are T cell receptor beta chains from one sample, sequenced in a study of OX40 agonist ivuxolimab in advanced cancers. Some clones are missing from TCRdb's copy, which holds only in-frame ones; the method was immunoSEQ multiplex PCR. The sample includes about 44,000 clones, about 85% of them seen just once. The source was CD4+ or CD8+ T cells sorted from blood, collected in a trial of the OX40 agonist ivuxolimab. The receptors stem from an adult with an advanced solid tumor such as melanoma, head and neck, liver or kidney cancer. CDR3s include the opening cysteine and the closing phenylalanine or tryptophan. The D gene is left open where the match is weak. The size of a clone is reported for some rows only, either as once, few or many, or as a class for expanded clones.

abundance: NA
v_gene: TRBV30
d_gene: TRBD1
len: 13
j_gene: TRBJ2-7
CDR3nt: TGTGCCTGGAACAGGGGGCTAGAAGGAGAGCAGTACTTC
CDR3aa: CAWNRGLEGEQYF

abundance: NA
v_gene: TRBV2
d_gene: NA
len: 13
j_gene: TRBJ2-5
CDR3nt: TGTGCCAGCAGGGGGGACGGGCAAGAGACCCAGTACTTC
CDR3aa: CASRGDGQETQYF

abundance: NA
v_gene: TRBV7-2
d_gene: TRBD2
len: 14
j_gene: TRBJ2-7
CDR3nt: TGTGCCAGCAGCTTCGGGGGGATTAGCTACGAGCAGTACTTC
CDR3aa: CASSFGGISYEQYF

abundance: once
v_gene: TRBV14
d_gene: TRBD1
len: 14
j_gene: TRBJ2-7
CDR3nt: TGTGCCAGCAGCCTTTTAGGGGGCGGCTACGAGCAGTACTTC
CDR3aa: CASSLLGGGYEQYF

abundance: NA
v_gene: TRBV4-1
d_gene: TRBD1
len: 20
j_gene: TRBJ2-5
CDR3nt: TGCGCCAGCAGCCAAGATATTATGGCGGTCCTACAGGGGGTGGGAGAGACCCAGTACTTC
CDR3aa: CASSQDIMAVLQGVGETQYF

abundance: once
v_gene: TRBV5-6
d_gene: NA
len: 14
j_gene: TRBJ1-2
CDR3nt: TGTGCCAGCAGCCCGACCAGCTCAGGGTATGGCTACACCTTC
CDR3aa: CASSPTSSGYGYTF

abundance: NA
v_gene: TRBV1
d_gene: NA
len: 17
j_gene: TRBJ2-6
CDR3nt: TGCACCAGCAGTTCAGCTTGTGCACAAAGTCGGGCCAACGTCCTGACTTTC
CDR3aa: CTSSSACAQSRANVLTF

abundance: NA
v_gene: TRBV19
d_gene: NA
len: 15
j_gene: TRBJ2-6
CDR3nt: TGTGCCAGTAGTATAGGGGTCTCTGGGGCCAACGTCCTGACTTTC
CDR3aa: CASSIGVSGANVLTF

abundance: NA
v_gene: TRBV29-1
d_gene: TRBD1
len: 14
j_gene: TRBJ2-2
CDR3nt: TGCAGCGTCCTTGGGACAGCCGACACCGGGGAGCTGTTTTTT
CDR3aa: CSVLGTADTGELFF

abundance: NA
v_gene: TRBV30
d_gene: NA
len: 14
j_gene: TRBJ1-2
CDR3nt: TGTGCCTGGAGTGTACAATGGCCCGCTCGGGGCTACACCTTC
CDR3aa: CAWSVQWPARGYTF

abundance: NA
v_gene: TRBV21-1
d_gene: NA
len: 14
j_gene: TRBJ2-1
CDR3nt: TGTGCCAGCAGAAAGGGGGGGTTGTACAATGAGCAGTTCTTC
CDR3aa: CASRKGGLYNEQFF

abundance: NA
v_gene: TRBV7-8
d_gene: NA
len: 13
j_gene: TRBJ2-3
CDR3nt: TGTGCCAGCAGCTCACCCCTCACAGATACGCAGTATTTT
CDR3aa: CASSSPLTDTQYF

abundance: few
v_gene: TRBV15
d_gene: NA
len: 17
j_gene: TRBJ2-7
CDR3nt: TGTGCCACCAGCAGCCTCCCGGGGGCTGGGTTGTCCTACGAGCAGTACTTC
CDR3aa: CATSSLPGAGLSYEQYF

abundance: NA
v_gene: TRBV29-1
d_gene: NA
len: 12
j_gene: TRBJ2-7
CDR3nt: TGCAGCGTTCGGGGAAGAGCTCGGGAGCAGTACTTC
CDR3aa: CSVRGRAREQYF

abundance: NA
v_gene: TRBV5-1
d_gene: NA
len: 13
j_gene: TRBJ1-1
CDR3nt: TGCGCCAGCAGCTCGGGTAGGGCAGCTGAAGCTTTCTTT
CDR3aa: CASSSGRAAEAFF